This TCR beta chain was observed in a study of T-cell reconstitution after alpha-beta-depleted transplantation in children. This CDR3 is 15 amino acids long. Trimming left V 7 bases short and J 5 bases short, with 20 bases between. Germline CDR1 and CDR2: MNHEY and SMNVEV (reference sequence). Using unique molecular identifiers, the investigators prepared the TCRbeta library. TCRdb reanalysed the PCR reads using MiXCR and keeps one entry per CDR3 protein. The repertoire consists of some 520,000 distinct CDR3 sequences, with about 30% occurring once and the leading ten covering 2% to 2.5%. The input for sequencing was PBMCs from the stem cell graft donor, taken from the stem cell graft. The TCR was taken from a human donor who donated a stem cell graft to a child with aplastic anemia. The V and J genes are TRBV27 and TRBJ1-2, with D possibly TRBD1 on 5 matching bases. The CDR3, as DNA: TGTGCCAGCACCAGTCCAGGGACGGGAGAATATGGCTACACCTTC. Protein product: CASTSPGTGEYGYTF.